Presented here are 15 T cell receptor beta chains from one specimen sequenced in a study of regulatory T cells in long-lasting Graves disease. Relying on iRepertoire HTBI primers and Arm-PCR of CDR3 regions, the team built TCR beta libraries. TCRdb passed the multiplex PCR reads through MiXCR, listing each CDR3 protein once. In the table there are some 490,000 distinct CDR3 sequences, approximately 12% of which are singletons. The time point here: newly diagnosed GD, antithyroid drugs for less than 3 months. From RNA extracted from PBMCs, the TCR library was made. These data also featured in a second study, about T cells in Graves' hyperthyroidism and ophthalmopathy.

Sample: peripheral blood mononuclear cells (PBMCs), taken at new diagnosis, from a patient treated with antithyroid drugs. Receptors were obtained from a woman aged 25 to 39 with Graves disease.

V is TRBV6-2 or TRBV6-3 and J is TRBJ1-1; maybe TRBD1 (5 bases). Germline CDR1 reads MNHEY; CDR2 reads SVGEGT. CDR3 size: 14 residues. Trimming removed 5 bases from V and 5 bases from J, with 15 bases in between. The CDR3, as DNA: TGTGCCAGCAGTCTGAGGGGACTCGTGACTGAAGCTTTCTTT. This encodes CASSLRGLVTEAFF.

This clonotype was observed a handful of times. The genes are TRBV4-1 and TRBJ2-7, with D perhaps TRBD2 (7 bases). CDR3 length: 18 residues. Trimming left V 0 bases short and J 5 bases short, with 23 bases between. Germline V lookup: CDR1 MGHRA, CDR2 YSYEKL. CDR3 in amino acids: CASSQEGGAGRLWNEQYF. CDR3 bases: TGCGCCAGCAGCCAAGAGGGGGGGGCAGGCCGCCTCTGGAACGAGCAGTACTTC.

This clonotype was counted a few times. This may be a read error: a much more frequent sequence differs by one nucleotide. The rearrangement uses TRBV28 and TRBJ1-4; D is unresolved. This CDR3 comprises 15 residues. V was cut by 6 bases and J by 4 bases, with 15 bases left in between. Germline CDR1 is MDHEN and CDR2 is SYDVKM. In DNA, the CDR3 is TGTGCCAGCAGACCCCCGGGCAGAGATAATGAAAAACTGTTTTTT. This translates into CASRPPGRDNEKLFF. Based on the CDR3 plus reference TRBV28 and TRBJ1-4, the full variable domain is DVKVTQSSRYLVKRTGEKVFLECVQDMDHENMFWYRQDPGLGLRLIYFSYDVKMKEKGDIPEGYSVSREKKERFSLILESASTNQTSMYLCASRPPGRDNEKLFFGSGTQLSVL.

In this sample, this clonotype turned up many times. CDR3 protein: CASSSLEQGLEAFF. In DNA form, the CDR3 reads TGTGCCAGCAGCTCTTTAGAACAGGGACTTGAAGCTTTCTTT. The rearrangement joins TRBV11-1 to TRBJ1-1; possibly TRBD1 for D (6 bases). Germline V gene lookup returns CDR1 SGHAT and CDR2 FQDESV (reference sequence). The CDR3 is 14 residues long. V was trimmed by 4 bases and J by 7 bases, leaving 16 bases between them.

The chain recombines TRBV18 with TRBJ1-4; D gene ambiguous. Trimming removed 1 base at V and 6 bases at J, with 15 bases between. The CDR3 extends over 16 amino acids. Germline-derived CDR1 and CDR2 are KGHSH and LQKENI. Here the CDR3 DNA reads TGTGCCAGCTCACCACGGGGAGCCAGAGGAGATGAAAAACTGTTTTTT. It yields the protein CASSPRGARGDEKLFF.

The rearrangement joins TRBV12-3 or TRBV12-4 to TRBJ1-2; maybe TRBD1 (5 bases). Trimming took 6 bases from V and 5 from J, leaving 16 bases between them. This CDR3 is built from 14 residues. The CDR3 protein is CASRPDSESYGYTF. In DNA, the CDR3 is TGTGCCAGCAGACCTGACAGTGAATCGTATGGCTACACCTTC.

The table lists this clonotype with many counts. V gene TRBV11-2 combines with J gene TRBJ2-3, with TRBD2 matching over 7 bases. The CDR3 extends over 15 amino acids. Germline CDR1 reads SGHAT; CDR2 reads FQNNGV. V was clipped by 2 bases and J by 2 bases; unmatched bases: 4. CDR3 DNA: TGTGCCAGCAGCTTAAGCGGGACGTACACAGATACGCAGTATTTT. It codes for CASSLSGTYTDTQYF.

The sample holds a few counts of this clonotype. CDR3 sequence: CASSSLGSDRVNQPQHF. The DNA for the CDR3 is TGTGCCAGCAGTTCCCTTGGGTCCGACAGGGTAAATCAGCCCCAGCATTTT. V is TRBV6-5 and J is TRBJ1-5; 7 nucleotides agree with TRBD1. J gave up 4 bases and V 4 bases, and 13 bases lay outside the gene matches. Looked up from germline, CDR1 is MNHEY and CDR2 is SVGAGI. The length of the CDR3 is 17 residues.

This clonotype was picked up many times. DNA of the CDR3: TGTGCCAGCAGGCCCGATATCCCCTACAATGAGCAGTTCTTC. Encoded protein: CASRPDIPYNEQFF. The chain carries TRBV2 and TRBJ2-1; no definite D call. Germline V gene lookup returns CDR1 SNHLY and CDR2 FYNNEI. CDR3 length equals 14 residues. V was clipped by 6 bases and J by 2 bases, with 11 bases between them.

This clonotype was recorded many times. CDR3 in DNA: TGTGCCAGCAACCTCAAGAGGTTTACTGGAAACACCATATATTTT. Residues: CASNLKRFTGNTIYF. This sequence joins TRBV12-3 or TRBV12-4 and TRBJ1-3; no firm D call. The germline V and J ends were trimmed by 7 bases and 2 bases, with 15 bases remaining between them. This CDR3 spans 15 amino acids.

There are many counts of this clonotype. V is TRBV6-1 and J is TRBJ2-3; a weak D match, TRBD2 (5 bases). Trimming stripped 9 bases from V and 3 bases from J, with 10 bases between. CDR1 is MNHNS, CDR2 SASEGT, per germline. This CDR3 spans 12 amino acids. CDR3 in amino acids: CASKLETDTQYF. For the CDR3, the DNA is TGTGCCAGTAAACTAGAGACAGATACGCAGTATTTT.

This clonotype was detected only a few times. The chain links TRBV7-9 to TRBJ2-5, with a possible D match to TRBD2 (5 bases). Per the germline V gene, CDR1 is SEHNR and CDR2 is FQNEAQ (reference sequence). The CDR3 has 13 amino acids. The V and J ends lost 5 bases and 1 base respectively, with 8 bases between them. CDR3 in amino acids: CASSRLFQETQYF. CDR3 in DNA: TGTGCCAGCAGCAGACTATTCCAAGAGACCCAGTACTTC.

This clonotype was counted at least ten times. V and J are TRBV7-2 and TRBJ1-2; D is ambiguous. Germline lookup yields CDR1 SGHTA and CDR2 FQGNSA. This CDR3 is built from 14 residues. Trimming took off 4 bases at V and 4 bases at J, with 13 bases between the two ends. The CDR3 sequence is CASSSRGGSYGYTF. In DNA form, the CDR3 reads TGTGCCAGCAGCTCCCGAGGAGGGAGCTATGGCTACACCTTC.

This clonotype was seen at least ten times. J is TRBJ2-7 and V is TRBV5-1; 8 positions agree with TRBD2. The junction had 7 bases not matched to a gene; V was cut back by 2 bases and J by 3 bases. CDR1 and CDR2 (germline): SGHRS, YFSETQ. The CDR3 contains 15 residues. This chain's CDR3 is CASSFGGGSYYEQYF. The CDR3 DNA reads TGCGCCAGCAGCTTCGGGGGGGGGTCCTACTACGAGCAGTACTTC. Drawing the rest from reference TRBV5-1 and TRBJ2-7, the complete variable domain is KAGVTQTPRYLIKTRGQQVTLSCSPISGHRSVSWYQQTPGQGLQFLFEYFSETQRNKGNFPGRFSGRQFSNSRSEMNVSTLELGDSALYLCASSFGGGSYYEQYFGPGTRLTVT.

This clonotype was observed at least ten times. The V and J genes are TRBV18 and TRBJ2-1; 11 nucleotides align to TRBD2. Germline assignment: CDR1 KGHSH and CDR2 LQKENI. V dropped 8 bases and J dropped 4; count of bases not matched to a gene: 7. This CDR3 spans 15 amino acids. The CDR3 coding sequence is TGTGCCAGCAGCCGAGGACTAGCGGGTTACAATGAGCAGTTCTTC. It yields the protein CASSRGLAGYNEQFF. Full variable domain (remainder filled in from reference TRBV18 and TRBJ2-1): NAGVMQNPRHLVRRRGQEARLRCSPMKGHSHVYWYRQLPEEGLKFMVYLQKENIIDESGMPKERFSAEFPKEGPSILRIQQVVRGDSAAYFCASSRGLAGYNEQFFGPGTRLTVL.